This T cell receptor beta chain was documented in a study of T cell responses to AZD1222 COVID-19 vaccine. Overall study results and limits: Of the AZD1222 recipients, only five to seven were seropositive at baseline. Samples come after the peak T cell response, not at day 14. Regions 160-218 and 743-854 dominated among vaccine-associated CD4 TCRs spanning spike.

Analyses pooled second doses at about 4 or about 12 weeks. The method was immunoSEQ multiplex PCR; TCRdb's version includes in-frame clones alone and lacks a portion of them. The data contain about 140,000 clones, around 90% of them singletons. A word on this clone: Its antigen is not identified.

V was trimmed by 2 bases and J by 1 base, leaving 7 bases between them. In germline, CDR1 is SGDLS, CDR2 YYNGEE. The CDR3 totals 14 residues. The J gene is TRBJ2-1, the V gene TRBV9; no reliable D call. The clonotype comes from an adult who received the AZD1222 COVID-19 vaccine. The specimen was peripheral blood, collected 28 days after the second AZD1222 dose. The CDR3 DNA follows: TGTGCCAGCAGCGTTGTTGGATCCTACAATGAGCAGTTCTTC. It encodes CASSVVGSYNEQFF.